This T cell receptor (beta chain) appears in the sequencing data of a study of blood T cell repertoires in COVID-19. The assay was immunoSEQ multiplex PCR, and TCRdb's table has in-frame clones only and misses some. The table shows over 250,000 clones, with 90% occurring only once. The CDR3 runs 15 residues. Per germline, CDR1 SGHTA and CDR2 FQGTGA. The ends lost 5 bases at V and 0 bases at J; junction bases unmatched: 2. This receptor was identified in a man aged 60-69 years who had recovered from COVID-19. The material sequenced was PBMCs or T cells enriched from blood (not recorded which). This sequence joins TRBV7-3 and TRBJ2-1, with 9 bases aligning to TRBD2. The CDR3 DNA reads TGTGCCAGCAGCCTTAGCGGGAGCTCCTACAATGAGCAGTTCTTC. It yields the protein CASSLSGSSYNEQFF.